This TCR beta chain was found in a study of T cell repertoires in cytomegalovirus infection. Overall study results and limits: HLA-C-restricted CMV clonotypes gave the most frequent clonotype in two of eight donors.

V was pared by 4 bases and J by 6 bases, with 9 bases between. CDR1 MNHEY and CDR2 SVGAGI come from the germline V gene. This CDR3 contains 12 residues. TCRdb independently ran MiXCR on the reads; one entry per CDR3 protein. The sample has approximately 910,000 distinct CDR3 sequences; roughly 30% are singletons. As for this clonotype: Its antigen is unidentified.

The source was cultured CD8+ T cells from PBMCs, collected from culture after CMV antigen stimulation. This TCR was sampled from a human donor in good health (CMV status not recorded). Some clones in this sample may be carry-over from other donors' samples. J is TRBJ1-2 and V is TRBV6-5; D unclear. In nucleotides, the CDR3 is TGTGCCAGCAGTTCCGCAGGAAATGGCTACACCTTC. It codes for CASSSAGNGYTF.